Each of the 16 T cell receptor beta chains below was sequenced from the same sample in a study of blood T cell repertoires in COVID-19. The table came from immunoSEQ multiplex PCR; TCRdb's copy has only in-frame clones and leaves some out. The sample contains approximately 150,000 clones, about 85% of which appear only once. The sample comprised peripheral blood. All receptors derive from a human donor with acute or convalescent COVID-19. The donor label of this sample is uncertain.

The chain couples TRBV19 to TRBJ1-2; a weak D match, TRBD1 (6 bases). From germline, CDR1 is LNHDA and CDR2 SQIVND (reference sequence). The CDR3 loop spans 13 amino acids. With 4 bases removed from V and 4 bases from J, the gap between germline ends came to 10 bases. In DNA form, the CDR3 reads TGTGCCAGTAGTACCCGGGACATCTATGGCTACACCTTC. It is translated as CASSTRDIYGYTF.

The V gene is TRBV6-1, the J gene TRBJ1-1; D is possibly TRBD1 (6 bases). Germline loops: CDR1 MNHNS, CDR2 SASEGT. There are 13 residues in the CDR3. Trimming stripped 5 bases from V and 4 bases from J, with 11 bases between. The CDR3 loop is CASSFTGITEAFF. The CDR3 DNA reads as TGTGCCAGCAGTTTTACAGGGATCACTGAAGCTTTCTTT.

The CDR3 region is CASSVGENPGNGYTF. CDR3 in DNA: TGCGCCAGCAGCGTCGGAGAGAACCCAGGGAACGGCTACACCTTC. The gene calls are TRBV5-1 and TRBJ1-2, with D possibly TRBD1 on 5 matching bases. Germline loops: CDR1 SGHRS, CDR2 YFSETQ. This CDR3 comprises 15 residues. Between the trimmed V and J ends, which lost 4 bases and 8 bases, there was a span of 21 bases.

V usage is TRBV11-2 and J usage is TRBJ2-5; tentatively, D is TRBD2 (5 bases). Germline CDR1 reads SGHAT; CDR2 reads FQNNGV. The CDR3 totals 13 residues. V was shortened by 5 bases and J by 4 bases, with 11 bases between the two germline ends. CDR3: CASSAGRAETQYF. The DNA for the CDR3 is TGTGCCAGCAGCGCGGGCCGAGCAGAGACCCAGTACTTC. The full variable domain, with the rest looked up from reference TRBV11-2 and TRBJ2-5, is EAGVAQSPRYKIIEKRQSVAFWCNPISGHATLYWYQQILGQGPKLLIQFQNNGVVDDSQLPKDRFSAERLKGVDSTLKIQPAKLEDSAVYLCASSAGRAETQYFGPGTRLLVL.

The chain joins TRBV6-5 to TRBJ1-1; 8 bases map to TRBD1. The V and J ends lost 0 bases and 5 bases, in that order; junction bases with no gene match: 8. This CDR3 has 16 amino acids. The germline CDR1 and CDR2 sequences are MNHEY and SVGAGI. This CDR3 is CASSYSSRGQETEAFF. Here the CDR3 DNA reads TGTGCCAGCAGTTACTCGAGCAGGGGGCAAGAAACTGAAGCTTTCTTT.

This chain connects TRBV9 to TRBJ1-2, with 9 bases lining up with TRBD1. J gave up 7 bases and V 2 bases, and 6 bases lay outside the gene matches. Germline CDR1 reads SGDLS; CDR2 reads YYNGEE. The CDR3 has 14 residues. In DNA, the CDR3 is TGTGCCAGCAGCGTCCCGGGACAGGGATTTGGCTACACCTTC. Its protein is CASSVPGQGFGYTF.

The chain employs TRBV19 and TRBJ1-4; no reliable D call. Germline CDR1 is LNHDA and CDR2 is SQIVND (reference sequence). Trimming took off 8 bases at V and 0 bases at J, with 10 bases between the two ends. CDR3 length: 14 amino acids. CDR3 in amino acids: CASRRWATNEKLFF. The CDR3 nucleotides read TGTGCCAGTCGGAGATGGGCAACTAATGAAAAACTGTTTTTT.

The J gene is TRBJ2-2, the V gene TRBV24-1; 9 bases are a match to TRBD2. The CDR3 extends over 17 amino acids. V shed 0 bases and J 7 bases; nucleotides not matched to a gene: 8. The germline V gene encodes CDR1 KGHDR and CDR2 SFDVKD. CDR3 protein: CATSDLSRGGAGGELFF. DNA for the CDR3: TGTGCCACCAGTGATTTGTCTCGCGGGGGGGCCGGCGGGGAGCTGTTTTTT.

The rearrangement links TRBV5-1 to TRBJ2-7; TRBD1 matches at 7 bases. The CDR3 has 15 residues. The germline CDR1 and CDR2 sequences are SGHRS and YFSETQ. The ends lost 0 bases at V and 4 bases at J; junction bases unmatched: 7. CDR3 DNA sequence: TGCGCCAGCAGCTTGGAAGGGGGCGCAATTTACGAGCAGTACTTC. This translates into CASSLEGGAIYEQYF.

The chain employs TRBV19 and TRBJ1-4; D is perhaps TRBD1 (5 bases). The CDR3 runs 15 residues. The germline V and J ends were trimmed by 4 bases and 7 bases, with 16 bases remaining between them. Germline CDR1 and CDR2: LNHDA and SQIVND (reference sequence). CDR3 amino acids: CASSKGSLGGEKLFF. The DNA of the CDR3 is TGTGCCAGTAGTAAAGGGAGTCTCGGGGGTGAAAAACTGTTTTTT.

This chain links TRBV18 with TRBJ2-7; TRBD1 matches at 8 bases. Trimming removed 4 bases from V and 6 bases from J; junction bases left unmatched: 8. Germline-derived CDR1 and CDR2 are KGHSH and LQKENI. The CDR3 loop spans 14 amino acids. The DNA of the CDR3 is TGTGCCAGCTCACTGACAGGGGAGAGGGGCGAGCAGTACTTC. This encodes CASSLTGERGEQYF.

The chain has TRBV9 and TRBJ2-4, with D possibly matching TRBD2 (6 bases). This CDR3 region has 14 residues. Germline V gene sequence: CDR1 SGDLS, CDR2 YYNGEE. V was clipped by 3 bases and J by 8 bases, with 15 bases between them. The DNA of the CDR3 is TGTGCCAGCAGCGCGGAGGGGTGGACGGACATTCAGTACTTC. It is translated as CASSAEGWTDIQYF.

The J gene is TRBJ1-4, the V gene TRBV5-6; 7 nucleotides agree with TRBD1. This CDR3 contains 16 residues. J lost 8 bases, V lost 0 bases, and 10 bases had no gene match. The germline V gene encodes CDR1 SGHDT and CDR2 YYEEEE. Written as DNA, the CDR3 is TGTGCCAGCAGCTTGGACCCGACAGGGAAAGGGGAAAAACTGTTTTTT. Amino acid sequence: CASSLDPTGKGEKLFF.

This sequence joins TRBV9 and TRBJ2-7, with TRBD1 matching over 7 bases. Germline lookup yields CDR1 SGDLS and CDR2 YYNGEE. V was pared by 1 base and J by 0 bases, with 1 base of the junction left unmatched. CDR3 length: 14 residues. CDR3 DNA sequence: TGTGCCAGCAGCGTACAGGGGGACTCCTACGAGCAGTACTTC. Translated: CASSVQGDSYEQYF.

This chain links TRBV24-1 with TRBJ2-5, with D hard to call. This CDR3 is 11 amino acids long. Germline loops: CDR1 KGHDR, CDR2 SFDVKD. V lost 4 bases and J 3 bases, leaving 2 bases between the germline ends. The DNA of the CDR3 is TGTGCCACCAGTGACAAAGAGACCCAGTACTTC. Its translation is CATSDKETQYF.

Only a few counts were recorded for this clone. This chain uses TRBV24-1 with TRBJ1-2; D might be TRBD1 (5 bases). Trimming removed 4 bases from V and 5 bases from J, with 10 bases in between. The CDR3 is 13 amino acids. Per germline, CDR1 KGHDR and CDR2 SFDVKD. CDR3 amino acids: CATSDVGGYGYTF. DNA of the CDR3: TGTGCCACCAGTGACGTGGGGGGGTATGGCTACACCTTC.